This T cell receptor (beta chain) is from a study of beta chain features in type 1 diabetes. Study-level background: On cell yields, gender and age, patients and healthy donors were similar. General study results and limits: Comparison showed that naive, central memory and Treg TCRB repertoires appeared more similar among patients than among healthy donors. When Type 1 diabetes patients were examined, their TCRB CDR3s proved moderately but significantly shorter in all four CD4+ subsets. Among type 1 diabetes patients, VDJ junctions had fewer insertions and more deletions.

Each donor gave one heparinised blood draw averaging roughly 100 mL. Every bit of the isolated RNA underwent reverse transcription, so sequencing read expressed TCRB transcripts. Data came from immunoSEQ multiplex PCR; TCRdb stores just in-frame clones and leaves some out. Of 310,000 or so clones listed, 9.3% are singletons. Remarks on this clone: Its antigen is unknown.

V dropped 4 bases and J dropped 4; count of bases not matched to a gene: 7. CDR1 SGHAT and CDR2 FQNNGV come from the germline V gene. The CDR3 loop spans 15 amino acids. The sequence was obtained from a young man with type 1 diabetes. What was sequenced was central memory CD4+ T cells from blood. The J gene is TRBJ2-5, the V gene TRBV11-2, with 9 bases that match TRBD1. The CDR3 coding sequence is TGTGCCAGCAGCTCCGGGACAGGGTGGACAGAGACCCAGTACTTC. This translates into CASSSGTGWTETQYF.